The 8 T cell receptor beta chains presented below share a single source sample, sequenced in a study of blood T cell repertoires in COVID-19. This table comes from immunoSEQ multiplex PCR, and its TCRdb copy is limited to in-frame clones, with some not included. The table lists some 240,000 clones, 82% of them singletons, with about 5% in the top ten. The sample was peripheral blood. The receptors shown here come from a woman aged 65 to 85 with COVID-19, enrolled during active disease.

CDR3 residues: CASRPHGHTDTQYF. In nucleotides, the CDR3 is TGTGCCAGCAGGCCCCACGGTCACACAGATACGCAGTATTTT. The V gene is TRBV5-6, the J gene TRBJ2-3; D not certain. CDR1 is SGHDT and CDR2 is YYEEEE in the germline V gene. The CDR3 has 14 amino acids. Trimming pared 5 bases from V and 2 bases from J, leaving 12 bases between.

The rearrangement joins TRBV7-8 to TRBJ2-7; 9 nucleotides line up with TRBD1. V dropped 5 bases and J dropped 3; count of bases not matched to a gene: 5. This CDR3 is 14 amino acids long. Germline values: CDR1 SGHVS, CDR2 FQNEAQ. The CDR3 sequence is CASSQGQGLYEQYF. CDR3 coding DNA: TGTGCCAGCAGCCAAGGACAGGGGCTCTACGAGCAGTACTTC.

The chain employs TRBV10-1 and TRBJ1-1, with 8 bases lining up with TRBD1. This CDR3 region has 14 residues. Germline V CDR1 and CDR2: WNHNN, SYGVQD (reference sequence). J lost 5 bases, V lost 2 bases, and 4 bases had no gene match. The CDR3 spells CASSEDRGGTEAFF. DNA for the CDR3: TGCGCCAGCAGTGAGGACAGGGGTGGAACTGAAGCTTTCTTT.

The V call is TRBV7-9, the J call TRBJ1-1; D is possibly TRBD1 (5 bases). This CDR3 has 13 residues. Deletions cut 6 bases from V and 1 base from J, with 9 bases between. CDR1 and CDR2 (germline): SEHNR, FQNEAQ (reference sequence). The CDR3 DNA reads as TGTGCCAGCAGACTAACAGGGAACACTGAAGCTTTCTTT. As protein: CASRLTGNTEAFF.

The chain uses TRBV7-8 and TRBJ2-1, with 10 bases lining up with TRBD2. V was clipped by 5 bases and J by 4 bases; unmatched bases: 5. Germline CDR1 and CDR2: SGHVS and FQNEAQ. CDR3 size: 15 residues. The CDR3 DNA follows: TGTGCCAGCAGCGCCGGGACTAGCGCGTACAATGAGCAGTTCTTC. Encoded protein: CASSAGTSAYNEQFF.

The chain employs TRBV5-1 and TRBJ1-6; 11 bases line up with TRBD1. CDR3 size: 15 residues. J was trimmed by 10 bases and V by 6 bases; bases with no gene match: 9. The germline gives CDR1 SGHRS, CDR2 YFSETQ. The CDR3 DNA reads TGCGCCAGCACGACTGGGACAGGGGGAGAATCACCCCTCCACTTT. It specifies CASTTGTGGESPLHF.

Only one count was recorded for this clone. The chain couples TRBV18 to TRBJ2-7; 7 bases fit TRBD1. This CDR3 is built from 15 residues. V lost 3 bases and J lost 2; bases outside the gene matches: 7. The germline V gene encodes CDR1 KGHSH and CDR2 LQKENI. The CDR3 bases are TGTGCCAGCTCACCTTCTAGGCAGGGGGCCTACGAGCAGTACTTC. This codes for CASSPSRQGAYEQYF.

The chain couples TRBV28 to TRBJ2-3; TRBD2 matches at 7 bases. Germline lookup yields CDR1 MDHEN and CDR2 SYDVKM. This CDR3 spans 14 amino acids. V dropped 8 bases and J dropped 0; count of bases not matched to a gene: 5. The CDR3 coding sequence is TGTGCCAGCGCCTCTAGCGGAAGCACAGATACGCAGTATTTT. Protein sequence: CASASSGSTDTQYF.